The clone carrying this T cell receptor (beta chain) was seen only a few times. This entry comes from a study of CD8 T cells in Susac syndrome. Germline assignment: CDR1 SEHNR and CDR2 FQNEAQ (reference sequence). The CDR3 has 13 residues. V lost 5 bases, J lost 6 bases, and 11 bases lay in between. RNA amounts of about 0.45 to 1 ug underwent reverse transcription with random hexamers. By means of immunoSEQ multiplex PCR, TCR beta CDR3 spanning 54 Vbeta and 13 Jbeta underwent amplification. TCRdb reprocessed the immunoSEQ multiplex PCR reads via MiXCR and lists one record per CDR3 protein. Among around 190,000 distinct CDR3 sequences listed, around 96% were seen once. Control patients had untreated stable or active relapsing-remitting multiple sclerosis by revised McDonald criteria.

The receptor was derived from a human donor with multiple sclerosis. J is TRBJ2-1 and V is TRBV7-9, with D tentatively TRBD1 or TRBD2 (5 bases each). Material for sequencing was CD8+ T cells from PBMCs. CDR3 sequence reads: CASSPGAGNEQFF. CDR3 coding DNA: TGTGCCAGCAGCCCCGGGGCGGGCAATGAGCAGTTCTTC.